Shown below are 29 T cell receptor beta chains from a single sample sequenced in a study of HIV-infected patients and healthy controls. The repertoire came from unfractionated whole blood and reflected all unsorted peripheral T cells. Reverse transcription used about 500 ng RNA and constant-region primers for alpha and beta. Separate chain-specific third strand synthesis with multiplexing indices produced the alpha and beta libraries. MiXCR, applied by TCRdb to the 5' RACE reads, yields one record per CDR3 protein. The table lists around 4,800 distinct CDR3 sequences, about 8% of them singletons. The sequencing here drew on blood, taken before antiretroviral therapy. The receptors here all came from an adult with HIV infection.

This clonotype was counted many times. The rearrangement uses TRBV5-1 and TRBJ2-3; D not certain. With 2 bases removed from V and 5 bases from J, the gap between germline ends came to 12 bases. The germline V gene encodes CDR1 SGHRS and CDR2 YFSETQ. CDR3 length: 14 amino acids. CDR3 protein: CASSFPTSGDTQYF. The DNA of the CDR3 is TGCGCCAGCAGCTTCCCTACCTCAGGAGATACGCAGTATTTT.

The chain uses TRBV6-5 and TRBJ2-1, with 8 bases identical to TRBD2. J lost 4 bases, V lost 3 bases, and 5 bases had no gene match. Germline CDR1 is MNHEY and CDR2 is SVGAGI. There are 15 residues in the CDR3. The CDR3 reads CASSYSGGPYNEQFF. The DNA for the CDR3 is TGTGCCAGCAGTTATTCGGGAGGGCCTTACAATGAGCAGTTCTTC.

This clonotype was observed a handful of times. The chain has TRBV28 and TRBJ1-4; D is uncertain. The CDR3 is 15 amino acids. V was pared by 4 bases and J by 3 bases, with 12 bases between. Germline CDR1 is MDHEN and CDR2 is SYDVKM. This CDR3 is CASSSASYPNEKLFF. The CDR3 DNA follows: TGTGCCAGCAGTTCCGCGTCTTATCCTAATGAAAAACTGTTTTTT. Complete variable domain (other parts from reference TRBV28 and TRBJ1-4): DVKVTQSSRYLVKRTGEKVFLECVQDMDHENMFWYRQDPGLGLRLIYFSYDVKMKEKGDIPEGYSVSREKKERFSLILESASTNQTSMYLCASSSASYPNEKLFFGSGTQLSVL.

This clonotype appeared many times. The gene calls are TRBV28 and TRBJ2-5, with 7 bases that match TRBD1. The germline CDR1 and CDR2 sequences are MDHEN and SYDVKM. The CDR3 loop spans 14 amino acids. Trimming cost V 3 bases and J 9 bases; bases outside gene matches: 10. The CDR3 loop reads CASSFSGTVFPQYF. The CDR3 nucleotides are TGTGCCAGCAGTTTCTCCGGGACAGTCTTCCCCCAGTACTTC.

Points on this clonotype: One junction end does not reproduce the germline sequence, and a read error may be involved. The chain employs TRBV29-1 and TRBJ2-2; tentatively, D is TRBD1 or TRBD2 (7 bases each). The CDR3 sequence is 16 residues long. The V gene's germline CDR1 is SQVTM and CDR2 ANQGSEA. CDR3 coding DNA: TGCAGCGTTGCGAGGGCTCGGGCGGGAGTTCCAGGGGGGCTGTTTTTT. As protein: CSVARARAGVPGGLFF.

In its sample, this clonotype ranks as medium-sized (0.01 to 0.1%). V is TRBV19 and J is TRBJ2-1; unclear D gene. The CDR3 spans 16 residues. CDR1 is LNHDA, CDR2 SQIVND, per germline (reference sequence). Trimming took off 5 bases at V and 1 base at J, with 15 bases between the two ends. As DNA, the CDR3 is TGTGCCAGTAGTCGGGTACACAGAACGTCCTACAATGAGCAGTTCTTC. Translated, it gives CASSRVHRTSYNEQFF.

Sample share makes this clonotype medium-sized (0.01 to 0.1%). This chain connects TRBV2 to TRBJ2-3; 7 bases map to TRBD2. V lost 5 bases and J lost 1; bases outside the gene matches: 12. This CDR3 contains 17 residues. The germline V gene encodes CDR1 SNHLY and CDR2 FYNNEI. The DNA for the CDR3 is TGTGCCAGCAGTCCAAAGACCGGGACTACCGGCACAGATACGCAGTATTTT. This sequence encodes CASSPKTGTTGTDTQYF.

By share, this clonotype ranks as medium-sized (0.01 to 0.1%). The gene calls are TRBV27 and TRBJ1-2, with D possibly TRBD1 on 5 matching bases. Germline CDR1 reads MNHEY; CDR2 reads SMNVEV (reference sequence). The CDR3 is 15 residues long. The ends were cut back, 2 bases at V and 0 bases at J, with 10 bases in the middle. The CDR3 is CASSLGPGSNYGYTF. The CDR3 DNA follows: TGTGCCAGCAGTTTAGGCCCAGGGTCTAACTATGGCTACACCTTC.

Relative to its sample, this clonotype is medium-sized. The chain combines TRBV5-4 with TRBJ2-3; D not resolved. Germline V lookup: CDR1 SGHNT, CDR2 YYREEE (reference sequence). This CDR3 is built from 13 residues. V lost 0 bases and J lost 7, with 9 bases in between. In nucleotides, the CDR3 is TGTGCCAGCAGCTTGGACGGAGCTAATACGCAGTATTTT. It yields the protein CASSLDGANTQYF.

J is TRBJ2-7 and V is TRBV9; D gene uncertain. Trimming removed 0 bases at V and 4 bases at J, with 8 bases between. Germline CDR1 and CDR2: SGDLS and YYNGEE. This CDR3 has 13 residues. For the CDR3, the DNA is TGTGCCAGCAGCGTAGGAAGCTCTTACGAGCAGTACTTC. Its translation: CASSVGSSYEQYF.

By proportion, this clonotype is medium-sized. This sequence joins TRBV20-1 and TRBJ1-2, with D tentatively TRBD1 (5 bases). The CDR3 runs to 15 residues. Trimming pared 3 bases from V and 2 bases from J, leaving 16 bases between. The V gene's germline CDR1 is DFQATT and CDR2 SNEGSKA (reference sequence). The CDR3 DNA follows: TGCAGTGCTAGTGGTGGGGTAAAGGGGAACTATGGCTACACCTTC. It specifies CSASGGVKGNYGYTF.

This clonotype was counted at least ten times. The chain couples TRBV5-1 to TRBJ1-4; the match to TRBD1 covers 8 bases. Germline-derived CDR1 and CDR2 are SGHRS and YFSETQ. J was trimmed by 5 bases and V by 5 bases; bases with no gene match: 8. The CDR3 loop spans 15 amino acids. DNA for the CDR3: TGCGCCAGCAGGCGGGACAGGTCGCTAAATGAAAAACTGTTTTTT. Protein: CASRRDRSLNEKLFF. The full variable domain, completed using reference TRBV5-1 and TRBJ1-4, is KAGVTQTPRYLIKTRGQQVTLSCSPISGHRSVSWYQQTPGQGLQFLFEYFSETQRNKGNFPGRFSGRQFSNSRSEMNVSTLELGDSALYLCASRRDRSLNEKLFFGSGTQLSVL.

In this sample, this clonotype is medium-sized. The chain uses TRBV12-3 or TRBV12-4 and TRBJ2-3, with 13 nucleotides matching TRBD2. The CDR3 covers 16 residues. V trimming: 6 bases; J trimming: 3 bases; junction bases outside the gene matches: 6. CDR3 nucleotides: TGTGCCAGCAGCCTAAGGACTAGCGGGGGTACAGATACGCAGTATTTT. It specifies CASSLRTSGGTDTQYF.

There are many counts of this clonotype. CDR3 nucleotide sequence: TGTGCCAGCAGCTTTGCGGGAGGGCTTTTCGAGACCCAGTACTTC. Its translation is CASSFAGGLFETQYF. This chain uses TRBV11-1 with TRBJ2-5; 9 positions match TRBD2. This CDR3 is built from 15 residues. Looked up from germline, CDR1 is SGHAT and CDR2 is FQDESV (reference sequence). Trimming at V came to 3 bases and at J to 5 bases, leaving 7 bases not matched to a gene.

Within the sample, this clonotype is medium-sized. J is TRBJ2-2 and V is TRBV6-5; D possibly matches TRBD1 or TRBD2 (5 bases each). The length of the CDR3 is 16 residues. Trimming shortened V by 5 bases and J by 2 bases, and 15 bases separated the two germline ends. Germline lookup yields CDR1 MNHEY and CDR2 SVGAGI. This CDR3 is CASSTPGTGNTGELFF. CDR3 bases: TGTGCCAGCAGTACACCCGGGACGGGAAACACCGGGGAGCTGTTTTTT.

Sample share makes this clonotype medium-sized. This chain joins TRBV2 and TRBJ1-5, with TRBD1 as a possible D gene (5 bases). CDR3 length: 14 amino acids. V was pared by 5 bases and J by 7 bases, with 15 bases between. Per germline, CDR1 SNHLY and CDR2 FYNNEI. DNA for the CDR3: TGTGCCAGCAGTACCTCTCAGGGAGCCCAGCCCCAGCATTTT. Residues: CASSTSQGAQPQHF.

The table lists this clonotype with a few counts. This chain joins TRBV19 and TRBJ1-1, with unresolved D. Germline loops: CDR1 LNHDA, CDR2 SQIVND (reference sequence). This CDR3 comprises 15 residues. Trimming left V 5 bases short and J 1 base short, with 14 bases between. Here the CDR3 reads CASSPSRRGNTEAFF. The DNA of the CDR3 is TGTGCCAGTAGTCCATCCCGACGGGGGAACACTGAAGCTTTCTTT.

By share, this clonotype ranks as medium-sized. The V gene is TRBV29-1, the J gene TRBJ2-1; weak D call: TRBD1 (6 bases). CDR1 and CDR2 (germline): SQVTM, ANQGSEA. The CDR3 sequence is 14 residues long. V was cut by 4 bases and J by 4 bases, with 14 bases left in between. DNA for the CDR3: TGCAGCGTTGTGTCAGGGGCTCTTTACAATGAGCAGTTCTTC. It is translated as CSVVSGALYNEQFF.

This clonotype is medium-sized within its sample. CDR3 sequence reads: CSARDEGGSSTYGYTF. DNA of the CDR3: TGCAGTGCTAGAGATGAGGGAGGAAGTTCCACCTATGGCTACACCTTC. The gene calls are TRBV20-1 and TRBJ1-2, with unresolved D. Trimming removed 0 bases from V and 4 bases from J, with 18 bases in between. This CDR3 has 16 residues. The germline V gene encodes CDR1 DFQATT and CDR2 SNEGSKA (reference sequence).

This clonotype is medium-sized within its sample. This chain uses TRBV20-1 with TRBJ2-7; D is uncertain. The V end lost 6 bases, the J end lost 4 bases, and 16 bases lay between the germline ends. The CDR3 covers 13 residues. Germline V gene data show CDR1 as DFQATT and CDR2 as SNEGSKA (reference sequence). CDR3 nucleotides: TGCAGTGCCCCGGCCCCAGGTGATTACGAGCAGTACTTC. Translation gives CSAPAPGDYEQYF.

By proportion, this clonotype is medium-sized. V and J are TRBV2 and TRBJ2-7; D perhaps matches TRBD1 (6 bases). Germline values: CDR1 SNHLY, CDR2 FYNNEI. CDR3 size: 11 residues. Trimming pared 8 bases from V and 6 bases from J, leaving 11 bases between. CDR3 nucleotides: TGTGCCAGCCACAGGGTAGCCGAGCAGTACTTC. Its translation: CASHRVAEQYF.

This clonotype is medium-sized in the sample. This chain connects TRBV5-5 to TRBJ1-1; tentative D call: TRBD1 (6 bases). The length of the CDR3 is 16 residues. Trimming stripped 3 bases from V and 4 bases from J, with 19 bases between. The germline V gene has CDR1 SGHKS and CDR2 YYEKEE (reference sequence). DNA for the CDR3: TGTGCCAGCAGCTACCGTGCGGCAGGGGCGGGCACTGAAGCTTTCTTT. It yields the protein CASSYRAAGAGTEAFF. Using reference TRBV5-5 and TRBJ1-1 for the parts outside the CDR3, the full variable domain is DAGVTQSPTHLIKTRGQQVTLRCSPISGHKSVSWYQQVLGQGPQFIFQYYEKEERGRGNFPDRFSARQFPNYSSELNVNALLLGDSALYLCASSYRAAGAGTEAFFGQGTRLTVV.

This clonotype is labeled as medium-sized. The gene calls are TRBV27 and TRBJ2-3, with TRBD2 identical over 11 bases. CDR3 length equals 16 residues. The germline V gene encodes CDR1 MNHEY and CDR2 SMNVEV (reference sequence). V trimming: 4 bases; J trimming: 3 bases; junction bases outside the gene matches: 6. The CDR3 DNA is TGTGCCAGCAGTTATACTAGCGGGAGATGGACAGATACGCAGTATTTT. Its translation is CASSYTSGRWTDTQYF.

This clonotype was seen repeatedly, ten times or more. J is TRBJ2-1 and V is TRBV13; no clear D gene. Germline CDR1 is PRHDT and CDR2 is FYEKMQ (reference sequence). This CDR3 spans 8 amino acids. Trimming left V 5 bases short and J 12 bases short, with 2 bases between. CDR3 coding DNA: TGTGCCAGCAGCACGCAGTTCTTC. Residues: CASSTQFF.

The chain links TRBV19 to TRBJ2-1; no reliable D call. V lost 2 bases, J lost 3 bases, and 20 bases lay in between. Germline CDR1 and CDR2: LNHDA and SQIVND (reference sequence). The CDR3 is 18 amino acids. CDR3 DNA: TGTGCCAGTAGTATAAACCCCCCTGCTAGTTCATTCTACAATGAGCAGTTCTTC. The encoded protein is CASSINPPASSFYNEQFF.

Here the CDR3 reads CASSRTPTGVGNEQYF. The CDR3 DNA is TGTGCCAGCAGCCGCACACCGACAGGGGTCGGGAACGAGCAGTACTTC. The V call is TRBV5-5, the J call TRBJ2-7; TRBD1 aligns across 8 bases. V shed 4 bases, J shed 5 bases, and the junction held 14 bases outside the gene matches. The V gene's germline CDR1 is SGHKS and CDR2 YYEKEE (reference sequence). The CDR3 totals 16 residues.

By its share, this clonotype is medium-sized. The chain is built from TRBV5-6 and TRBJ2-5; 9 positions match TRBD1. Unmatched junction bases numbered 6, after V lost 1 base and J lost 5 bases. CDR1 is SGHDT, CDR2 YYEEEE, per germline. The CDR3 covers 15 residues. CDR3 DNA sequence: TGTGCCAGCAGCTTGTGGGACAGGGATAGTGAGACCCAGTACTTC. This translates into CASSLWDRDSETQYF.

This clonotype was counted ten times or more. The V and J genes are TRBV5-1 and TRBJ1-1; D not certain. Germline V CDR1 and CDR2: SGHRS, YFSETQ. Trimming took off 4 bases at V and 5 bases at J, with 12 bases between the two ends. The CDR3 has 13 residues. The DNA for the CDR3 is TGCGCCAGCAGCCTGGACCGAGGGACTGAAGCTTTCTTT. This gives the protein CASSLDRGTEAFF.

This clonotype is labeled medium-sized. CDR3 coding DNA: TGTGCCTGGAGTGTACGGGGGGCGGTGGGGTACGAGCAGTACTTC. This sequence encodes CAWSVRGAVGYEQYF. This chain connects TRBV30 to TRBJ2-7, with a possible D match to TRBD2 (7 bases). Per germline, CDR1 GTSNPN and CDR2 SVGIG (reference sequence). V lost 0 bases, J lost 4 bases, and 16 bases lay in between. The CDR3 totals 15 residues.